This TCR beta chain was found in a study of a mutant IDH1 vaccine in newly diagnosed glioma. Study summary: Sex among treated patients split roughly 62% male, about 38% female; mean age was roughly 40 years. Most patients had received both radiotherapy and temozolomide, the prior options being radiotherapy, temozolomide, or both. Study-level findings and limits: Any relationship between pseudoprogression and changes in top peripheral T cell clonotypes seemed absent.

Worth noting for this clone: Its target is not known.

Germline V CDR1 and CDR2: SGHRS, YFSETQ. This CDR3 comprises 16 residues. V was clipped by 2 bases and J by 3 bases, with 12 bases between them. Time point specified: baseline, week 1 (first vaccination visit). Treatment meaning: pre-vaccination baseline after standard-of-care therapy. Tumors from donors were new WHO grade 3 or 4 IDH1-mutant astrocytomas with ATRX loss. Only in-frame clones appear in the TCRdb table, and some are missing; sequencing was by immunoSEQ multiplex PCR. The sample lists tens of thousands of clones; about 89% were seen once. V is TRBV5-1 and J is TRBJ2-6; D remains ambiguous. This clonotype was sampled from a man aged 25 to 40 with glioma. Sequenced material: PBMCs, taken from a glioma patient treated with radiotherapy, temozolomide or both. The CDR3: CASSFEVGSGANVLTF. The CDR3 DNA follows: TGCGCCAGCAGCTTCGAGGTGGGTAGTGGGGCCAACGTCCTGACTTTC.